This T cell receptor beta chain was observed in a study of radiotherapy plus CTLA-4 blockade in lung cancer (dated by TCRdb to the late 2010s). For the wider study: Objective responses occurred in more than 15% of enrolled patients, and roughly 30% achieved disease control. Broad study findings and their caveats: The strongest predictors of response were reported to be early dynamic shifts in blood T cell clones along with a rise in serum interferon-beta following radiation. After treatment with radiotherapy and ipilimumab, TCR clones that originated in tumors expanded in peripheral blood.

Points on this clone: It has no known antigen specificity. Base qualities are not recorded, but no much larger clone differs from it by a single base.

Focal radiation therapy combined with CTLA-4 blockade (ipilimumab) was tested in patients with chemo-refractory metastatic non-small-cell lung cancer. The library was prepared using the immunoSEQ multiplex PCR assay. The clones in this table, taken by TCRdb from immuneACCESS, are in-frame only. Not every clone is retained; where verified, under half of the shortfall comes from an unresolved V gene, and the cause of the rest is unknown. The sample table holds tens of thousands of clones, of which under 80% were seen once. The ten top clones hold around 4% of the sample. The junction shows trimming of 0 bases on V and 3 bases on J, and the gene matches do not reach 2 bases of it. From the cysteine up to the phenylalanine, the CDR3 has a length of 14 residues. The entry retains the CDR3 DNA only, 42 bases that are in frame from base 1. Sequences MDHEN (CDR1) and SYDVKM (CDR2) are obtained from the germline V gene.

This TCR was recovered from a human donor with non-small cell lung cancer who had a partial response to radiotherapy plus ipilimumab. Some clones in this sample may be carry-over from other donors' samples. Sequencing was performed on peripheral blood, taken from a patient treated with radiotherapy plus ipilimumab. This chain joins TRBV28 to TRBJ2-7; 7 nucleotides in the junction match TRBD2. DNA sequence: TGTGCCAGCAGTTTATGGCGGGAGAACTACGAGCAGTACTTC. The encoded protein is CASSLWRENYEQYF.